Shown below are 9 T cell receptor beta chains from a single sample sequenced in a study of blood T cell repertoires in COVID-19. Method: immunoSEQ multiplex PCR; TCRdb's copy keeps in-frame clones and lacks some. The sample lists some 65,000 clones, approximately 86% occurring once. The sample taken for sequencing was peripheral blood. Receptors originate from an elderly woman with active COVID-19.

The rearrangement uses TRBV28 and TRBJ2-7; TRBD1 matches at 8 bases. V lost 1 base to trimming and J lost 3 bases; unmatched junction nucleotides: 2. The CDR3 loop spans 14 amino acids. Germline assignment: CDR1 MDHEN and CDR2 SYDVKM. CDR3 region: CASSLSGGSYEQYF. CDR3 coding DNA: TGTGCCAGCAGTTTATCAGGGGGCAGCTACGAGCAGTACTTC.

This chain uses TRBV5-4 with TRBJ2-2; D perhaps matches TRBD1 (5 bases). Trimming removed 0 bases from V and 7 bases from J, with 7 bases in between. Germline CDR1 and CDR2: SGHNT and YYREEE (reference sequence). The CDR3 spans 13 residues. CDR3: CASSLAGFGELFF. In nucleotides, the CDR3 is TGTGCCAGCAGCTTGGCAGGGTTCGGGGAGCTGTTTTTT.

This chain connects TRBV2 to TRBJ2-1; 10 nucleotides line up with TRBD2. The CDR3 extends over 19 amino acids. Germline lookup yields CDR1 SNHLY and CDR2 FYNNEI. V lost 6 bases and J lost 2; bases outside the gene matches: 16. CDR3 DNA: TGTGCCAGCAGACGCGACACCTCACAAAGCGGGGGGGCCTACAATGAGCAGTTCTTC. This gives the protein CASRRDTSQSGGAYNEQFF.

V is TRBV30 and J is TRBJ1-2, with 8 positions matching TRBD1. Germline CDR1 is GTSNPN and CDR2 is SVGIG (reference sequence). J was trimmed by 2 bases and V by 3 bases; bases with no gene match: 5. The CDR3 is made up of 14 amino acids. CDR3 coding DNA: TGTGCCTGGAGCAGGGACAGGCGGAACTATGGCTACACCTTC. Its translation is CAWSRDRRNYGYTF.

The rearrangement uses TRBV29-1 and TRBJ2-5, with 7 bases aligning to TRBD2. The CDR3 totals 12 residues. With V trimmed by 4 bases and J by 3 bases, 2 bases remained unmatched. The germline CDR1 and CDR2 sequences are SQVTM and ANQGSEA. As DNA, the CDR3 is TGCAGCGTTGTACGGGGGGAAGAGACCCAGTACTTC. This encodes CSVVRGEETQYF.

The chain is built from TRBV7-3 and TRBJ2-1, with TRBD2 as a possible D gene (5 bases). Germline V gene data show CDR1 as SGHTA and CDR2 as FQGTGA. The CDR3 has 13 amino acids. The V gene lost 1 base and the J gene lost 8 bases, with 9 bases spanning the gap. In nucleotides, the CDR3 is TGTGCCAGCAGCTTAATAGAGAGGGATGAGCAGTTCTTC. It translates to CASSLIERDEQFF.

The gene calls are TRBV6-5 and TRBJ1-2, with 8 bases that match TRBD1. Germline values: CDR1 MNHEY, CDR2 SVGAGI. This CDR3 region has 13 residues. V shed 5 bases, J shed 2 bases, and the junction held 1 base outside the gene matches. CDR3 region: CASSRQGNYGYTF. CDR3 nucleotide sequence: TGTGCCAGCAGTCGACAGGGGAACTATGGCTACACCTTC.

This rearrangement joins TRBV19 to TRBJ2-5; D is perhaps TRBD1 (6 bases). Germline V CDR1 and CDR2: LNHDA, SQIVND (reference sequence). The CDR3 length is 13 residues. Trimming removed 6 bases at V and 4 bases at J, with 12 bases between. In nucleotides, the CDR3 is TGTGCCAGTAGCAGGGGAATCGGAGAGACCCAGTACTTC. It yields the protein CASSRGIGETQYF.

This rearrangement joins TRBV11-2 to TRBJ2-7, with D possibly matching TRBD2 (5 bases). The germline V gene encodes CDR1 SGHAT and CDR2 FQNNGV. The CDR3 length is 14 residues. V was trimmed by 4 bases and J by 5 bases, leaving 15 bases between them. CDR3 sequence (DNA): TGTGCCAGCAGCTCCCGGTCAGACGGGAACGAGCAGTACTTC. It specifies CASSSRSDGNEQYF.